The clone carrying this T cell receptor beta chain was detected ten times or more. The authors amplified TCR beta CDR3 regions from RNA transcripts. The first-round RT-PCR employed HTBI primers together with the Qiagen OneStep RT-PCR kit. A multiplex PCR was then performed as the second round. Each CDR3 protein is one row after TCRdb ran MiXCR on the multiplex PCR reads. The sample includes a few hundred thousand distinct CDR3 sequences, roughly 15% of them seen just once. The record originates from a study of Graves' ophthalmopathy and Graves' hyperthyroidism. Sample: peripheral blood. This TCR derives from an adult man with Graves' ophthalmopathy.

The CDR3 sequence is CSAVVRQGPSPLHF. The CDR3 DNA reads as TGCAGTGCTGTGGTCCGGCAGGGCCCTTCTCCCCTCCACTTT. V gene TRBV20-1 combines with J gene TRBJ1-6, with D possibly matching TRBD1 (5 bases). This CDR3 has 14 amino acids. Trimming took 5 bases from V and 13 from J, leaving 21 bases between them. Germline-derived CDR1 and CDR2 are DFQATT and SNEGSKA (reference sequence).